These T cell receptor beta chains were read from a single sample in a study of shared clonotypes between healthy human individuals. Some clones are missing from TCRdb's copy, which holds only in-frame ones; the method was immunoSEQ multiplex PCR. The sample has under 2,000,000 clones; approximately 94% are singletons. Sequencing was done on a sample of naive CD8+ T cells sorted from blood. Receptors were obtained from a man aged 18 to 35 in good health. CDR3s include the opening cysteine and the closing phenylalanine or tryptophan. The D gene is left open where the match is weak. Clone size appears in some rows only: once, few, many, or a class for an expanded clone.

clone_size j_call d_call v_call cdr3_nt cdr3_aa
once TRBJ2-7 . TRBV15 TGTGCCACCAGCGGGGACTCCTACGAGCAGTACTTC CATSGDSYEQYF
. TRBJ2-7 . TRBV27 TGTGCCAGCAGCCCCTTCGGCCTCCCCTACGAGCAGTACTTC CASSPFGLPYEQYF
. TRBJ2-7 TRBD1 TRBV27 TGTGCCAGCAGTGTGACAGGGACATGGAACGAGCAGTACTTC CASSVTGTWNEQYF
. TRBJ1-2 TRBD1 TRBV4-1 TGCGCCAGCAGCCAAGAATGGGGACAGGGAGGTGATGGCTACACCTTC CASSQEWGQGGDGYTF
. TRBJ2-2 . TRBV7-9 TGTGCCAGCAGCGATGGAGGGGAGCTGTTTTTT CASSDGGELFF
once TRBJ1-1 . TRBV7-9 TGTGCCAGCAGCCCCCCGACCGATGACATGATGAACACTGAAGCTTTCTTT CASSPPTDDMMNTEAFF
. TRBJ2-3 . TRBV21-1 TGTGCCAGCAGCAAAGACCGGGCCTCAGATACGCAGTATTTT CASSKDRASDTQYF
. TRBJ2-7 TRBD1 TRBV27 TGTGCCAGCAGTTTATCGACAGGGGACCACGAGCAGTACTTC CASSLSTGDHEQYF
. TRBJ2-7 . TRBV4-1 TGCGCCAGCAGCCAAGTAGAAACCTACGAGCAGTACTTC CASSQVETYEQYF
. TRBJ2-2 . TRBV27 TGTGCCAGCAGTCATCAGGGATTCTCCACCGGGGAGCTGTTTTTT CASSHQGFSTGELFF
. TRBJ1-1 . TRBV6-6 TGTGCCGGACTCTCGGAGGTCGGGACTGAAGCTTTCTTT CAGLSEVGTEAFF
. TRBJ1-5 TRBD1 TRBV6-5 TGTGCCAGCAGTTCGGGACAGGCTAGCAATCAGCCCCAGCATTTT CASSSGQASNQPQHF
. TRBJ2-7 . TRBV6-5 TGTGCCAGCAGTATTCGACAGTCCCCCTTCTACGAGCAGTACTTC CASSIRQSPFYEQYF
. TRBJ1-2 TRBD1 TRBV27 TGTGCCAGCAGTTCGACAGGGACCCCCCTCTATGGCTACACCTTC CASSSTGTPLYGYTF
. TRBJ2-2 . TRBV7-8 TGTGCCAGCAGCATAGGGGATACCGGGGAGCTGTTTTTT CASSIGDTGELFF
. TRBJ1-1 . TRBV7-8 TGTGCCAGCAGCCTGTGGTGGCCGACAGAAGCTTTCTTT CASSLWWPTEAFF
. TRBJ2-5 TRBD2 TRBV10-2 TGCGCCAGCGGGGGACTAGCGGGAGTCTCGGAGACCCAGTACTTC CASGGLAGVSETQYF
. TRBJ2-1 TRBD2 TRBV7-9 TGTGCCAGCAGCTTAGTAGCGGGGGGCAACAATGAGCAGTTCTTC CASSLVAGGNNEQFF
. TRBJ2-7 TRBD2 TRBV27 TGTGCCAGCAGTTCGGGGGGGCCCCACTACGAGCAGTACTTC CASSSGGPHYEQYF
once TRBJ2-5 . TRBV5-3 TGTGCCAGAAGCTTGAGAGGAGAAGAGACCCAGTACTTC CARSLRGEETQYF
. TRBJ2-5 . TRBV7-7 TGTGCTAGCAGCTTAAACCCACCAACCCTCCATCAAGAAACCCAGTACTTC CASSLNPPTLHQETQYF
. TRBJ1-5 . TRBV18 TGTGCCAGCTCACCACCGTCAGGGATCGATAGCAATCAGCCCCAGCATTTT CASSPPSGIDSNQPQHF
. TRBJ2-1 TRBD2 TRBV25-1 TGTGCCAGCAGTGAATGGACTAGCGGGGTCCTCGGTGGCAATGAGCAGTTCTTC CASSEWTSGVLGGNEQFF
. TRBJ1-4 . TRBV6-1 TGTGCCAGCAGTGAAGGCCCAGGGCTGGGTGAAAAACTGTTTTTT CASSEGPGLGEKLFF
. TRBJ2-2 . TRBV2 TGTGCCAGCAGTGAACTCTACACCGGGGAGCTGTTTTTT CASSELYTGELFF
. TRBJ2-7 TRBD2 TRBV13 TGTGCCAGCAGCTTAGGACTAGCGGGGGATTGGACAGAGCAGTACTTC CASSLGLAGDWTEQYF
. TRBJ2-7 TRBD1 TRBV11-2 TGTGCCAGCAGCACCGAGGGACAGTTCTACGAGCAGTACTTC CASSTEGQFYEQYF
once TRBJ2-7 TRBD1 TRBV5-1 TGCGCCAGCAGCCACGGGACAGGGACATACGAGCAGTACTTC CASSHGTGTYEQYF
few TRBJ1-1 . TRBV4-3 TGCGCCAGCAGCCAAGATCGGGAGGGGATGAACACTGAAGCTTTCTTT CASSQDREGMNTEAFF
. TRBJ2-1 . TRBV11-2 TGTGCCAGCAGTTTAGACGGGGTGCAGTTCTTC CASSLDGVQFF
. TRBJ2-7 . TRBV4-1 TGCGCCAGCAGCCAAGGGCGGGGTACCTACGAGCAGTACTTC CASSQGRGTYEQYF
once TRBJ1-1 . TRBV20-1 TGCAGTGGCCCCCTGAACACTGAAGCTTTCTTT CSGPLNTEAFF
. TRBJ2-3 . TRBV14 TGTGCCAGCAGCCAAGGTGTTCGGGAATTAGATACGCAGTATTTT CASSQGVRELDTQYF
. TRBJ1-1 . TRBV23-1 TGCGCCAGCAGTCAATCGCCAGGGGAGAACACTGAAGCTTTCTTT CASSQSPGENTEAFF
. TRBJ2-2 TRBD1 TRBV11-3 TGTGCCAGCAGCTCTTCCTTCGACAGGGGTGGCACCGGGGAGCTGTTTTTT CASSSSFDRGGTGELFF
. TRBJ2-7 . TRBV28 TGTGCCAGCAGTGCCACAGGGTTAAGTTACGAGCAGTACTTC CASSATGLSYEQYF
. TRBJ2-3 . TRBV19 TGTGCCAGTAGTTTGACAGGAGTGAGCACAGATACGCAGTATTTT CASSLTGVSTDTQYF
. TRBJ1-1 . TRBV7-8 TGTGCCAGCAGCCACGGGGAGGGAGGTACTGAAGCTTTCTTT CASSHGEGGTEAFF
once TRBJ2-1 . TRBV25-1 TGTGCCAGCAGTGAATATAGGGGTGAGCAGTTCTTC CASSEYRGEQFF
once TRBJ2-7 . TRBV28 TGTGCCAGCACCCCCCCCGGGGAGGTAGTCTACGAGCAGTACTTC CASTPPGEVVYEQYF
. TRBJ2-3 . TRBV11-2 TGTGCCAGCAGCTCCTACTGGGCCCAAGGCACAGATACGCAGTATTTT CASSSYWAQGTDTQYF
. TRBJ1-1 . TRBV7-8 TGTGCCAGCAGCTTAGCGGTAAGGGGGGGGCCGAACACTGAAGCTTTCTTT CASSLAVRGGPNTEAFF
. TRBJ2-3 TRBD2 TRBV27 TGTGCCAGCCGGGGACTAGCGGGAGGTATAACAGATACGCAGTATTTT CASRGLAGGITDTQYF
. TRBJ2-3 . TRBV4-1 TGCGCCAGCAGCCAAATTGGGGGAGATACGCAGTATTTT CASSQIGGDTQYF
. TRBJ2-7 . TRBV27 TGTGCCAGCAGTTTAGGTCTAGGAGTGGACTACGAGCAGTACTTC CASSLGLGVDYEQYF
. TRBJ1-2 TRBD1 TRBV5-8 TGTGCCAGCAGCTCCCGGGACAGGGCGTATAACTATGGCTACACCTTC CASSSRDRAYNYGYTF
once TRBJ2-6 . TRBV27 TGTGCCAGCACCGTACTCTCTGGGGCCAACGTCCTGACTTTC CASTVLSGANVLTF
. TRBJ2-3 . TRBV10-1 TGCGCCTGTCTTTGGACTAGCACAGATACGCAGTATTTT CACLWTSTDTQYF
. TRBJ2-7 . TRBV9 TGTGCCAGCAGCGAGGGGGGGCCAGCCTACGAGCAGTACTTC CASSEGGPAYEQYF
. TRBJ2-1 . TRBV7-9 TGTGCCAGCAGCTTAGTCCCTAGATTCAATGAGCAGTTCTTC CASSLVPRFNEQFF
. TRBJ2-7 . TRBV6-5 TGTGCCAGCAGTTACGCCCGGTCAGCGGAGTCCTACGAGCAGTACTTC CASSYARSAESYEQYF
. TRBJ1-2 . TRBV27 TGTGCCAGCAGTTTTATCCCACCAGGGTATGGCTACACCTTC CASSFIPPGYGYTF
. TRBJ1-1 . TRBV5-5 TGTGCCAGCAGCCCCCTAATGGCGGATTTGAACACTGAAGCTTTCTTT CASSPLMADLNTEAFF
. TRBJ2-2 TRBD1 TRBV6-5 TGTGCCAGCAGTTACGGACAGGGGATGTACACCGGGGAGCTGTTTTTT CASSYGQGMYTGELFF